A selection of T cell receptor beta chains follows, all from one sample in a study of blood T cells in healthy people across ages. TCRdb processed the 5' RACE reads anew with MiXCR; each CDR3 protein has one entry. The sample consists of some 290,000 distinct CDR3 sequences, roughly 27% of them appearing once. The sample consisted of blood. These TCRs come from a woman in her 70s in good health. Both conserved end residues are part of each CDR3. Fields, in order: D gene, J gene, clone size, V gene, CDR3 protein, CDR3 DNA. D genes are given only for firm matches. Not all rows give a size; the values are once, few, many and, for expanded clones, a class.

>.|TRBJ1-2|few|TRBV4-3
CASSQRSVGYGYTF
TGCGCCAGCAGCCAACGGTCGGTAGGCTATGGCTACACCTTC
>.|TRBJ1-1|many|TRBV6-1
CASSEALQGKAFF
TGTGCCAGCAGTGAAGCGCTTCAAGGAAAAGCTTTCTTT
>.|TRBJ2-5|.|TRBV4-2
CASSQDYYSQETQYF
TGTGCCAGCAGCCAAGATTATTACAGCCAAGAGACCCAGTACTTC
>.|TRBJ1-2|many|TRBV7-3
CASSLTGKESDGYTF
TGTGCCAGCAGCTTAACAGGGAAGGAGTCGGATGGCTACACCTTC
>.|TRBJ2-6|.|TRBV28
CASSLSYALNANVLTF
TGTGCCAGCAGTTTATCTTACGCGCTGAACGCCAACGTCCTGACTTTC
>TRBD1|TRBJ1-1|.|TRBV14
CASSLGQGKGEAFF
TGTGCCAGCAGCCTAGGACAGGGAAAAGGTGAAGCTTTCTTT
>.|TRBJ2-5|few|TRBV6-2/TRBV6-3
CASSLTDETQYF
TGTGCCAGCAGCCTGACAGACGAGACCCAGTACTTC
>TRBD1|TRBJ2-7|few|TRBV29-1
CSVRQGYERYEQYF
TGCAGCGTCCGACAGGGGTACGAGAGGTACGAGCAGTACTTC
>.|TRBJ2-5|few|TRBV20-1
CSATGQSPGGPQYF
TGCAGTGCTACGGGACAGAGCCCAGGAGGGCCCCAGTACTTC
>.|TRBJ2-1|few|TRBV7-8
CASSLEGIDEQFF
TGTGCCAGCAGCTTAGAAGGTATAGATGAGCAGTTCTTC
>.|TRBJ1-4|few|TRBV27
CASLKRGGGNEKLFF
TGTGCCAGCCTCAAACGGGGTGGTGGTAATGAAAAACTGTTTTTT
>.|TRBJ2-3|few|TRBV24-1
CATSDPQFWPDTQYF
TGTGCCACCAGTGATCCGCAGTTTTGGCCCGATACGCAGTATTTT
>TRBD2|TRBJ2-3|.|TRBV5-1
CASSLARGTSGQDTQYF
TGCGCCAGCAGCTTGGCCCGAGGGACTAGCGGGCAAGATACGCAGTATTTT
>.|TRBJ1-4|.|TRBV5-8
CASSFTGRDERLFF
TGTGCCAGCAGCTTCACAGGGCGGGATGAAAGACTGTTTTTT
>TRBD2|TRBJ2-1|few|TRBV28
CASSHGSSGRLFF
TGTGCCAGCAGCCATGGGTCTAGCGGGAGGCTGTTCTTC